Reported below is one TCR beta chain. The data are from a study of control samples from healthy donors and cancer patients. Produced via immunoSEQ multiplex PCR; TCRdb's table is partial and in-frame only. The table records some 150,000 clones, around 90% of them present only once. V was clipped by 2 bases and J by 6 bases; unmatched bases: 10. The CDR3 is 18 residues long. The germline V gene encodes CDR1 SGHAT and CDR2 FQNNGV. Input material: blood. J is TRBJ1-6 and V is TRBV11-2; 10 bases fit TRBD1. This receptor was taken from a man aged 25 to 40 in good health. CDR3 sequence (DNA): TGTGCCAGCAGCTTAAGGCTAGCCGGGACAGGGGTTAATTCACCCCTCCACTTT. As protein: CASSLRLAGTGVNSPLHF.